The 2 T cell receptor beta chains below all came from one sample that was sequenced in a study of cytomegalovirus exposure and HLA in healthy donors. Researchers ran the PCR with 60 Vbeta and 13 Jbeta primers. Some clones are missing from TCRdb's copy, which holds only in-frame ones; the method was immunoSEQ multiplex PCR. The sample lists over 150,000 clones; roughly 87% were seen once. The sequencing input was PBMCs. Source of these receptors: a girl less than two years old in good health and CMV-seronegative.

V gene TRBV19 combines with J gene TRBJ2-1, with 9 bases matching TRBD1. Germline V gives CDR1 LNHDA, CDR2 SQIVND (reference sequence). The CDR3 loop spans 16 amino acids. The J segment lost 4 bases and the V segment lost 5 bases, leaving 9 bases of the junction unmatched. The CDR3 protein is CASSLDRGSTYNEQFF. The CDR3 DNA reads TGTGCCAGTAGTCTCGACAGGGGGTCGACGTACAATGAGCAGTTCTTC.

V and J are TRBV9 and TRBJ2-2; D is possibly TRBD2 (6 bases). This CDR3 comprises 14 residues. V lost 0 bases and J lost 3, with 6 bases in between. From germline, CDR1 is SGDLS and CDR2 YYNGEE. The CDR3 region is CASSVGGDTGELFF. CDR3 DNA sequence: TGTGCCAGCAGCGTAGGGGGGGACACCGGGGAGCTGTTTTTT.